One and the same sample provided the 27 T cell receptor beta chains below, sequenced in a study of cytomegalovirus exposure and HLA in healthy donors. Libraries were prepared by immunoSEQ multiplex PCR; TCRdb keeps only in-frame clonotypes and omits some of them. The sample contains about 110,000 clones, 90% to 97% of which appear only once. Sequenced: PBMCs. The receptors were sampled from a woman aged 18-29 years in good health and CMV-seronegative.

This clone was recorded once. The chain combines TRBV7-2 with TRBJ2-5, with 16 bases aligning to TRBD2. V lost 5 bases and J lost 4; bases outside the gene matches: 4. CDR1 and CDR2 (germline): SGHTA, FQGNSA. The CDR3 runs to 16 residues. CDR3: CASSRGLAGGRETQYF. The CDR3 DNA sequence: TGTGCCAGCAGCCGGGGACTAGCGGGGGGGCGAGAGACCCAGTACTTC.

This sequence joins TRBV5-6 and TRBJ2-6; D is perhaps TRBD2 (6 bases). Germline V gene data show CDR1 as SGHDT and CDR2 as YYEEEE. Trimming removed 4 bases from V and 0 bases from J, with 8 bases in between. CDR3 length equals 15 residues. The CDR3 loop is CASSPGASGANVLTF. The CDR3 DNA is TGTGCCAGCAGCCCGGGAGCCTCTGGGGCCAACGTCCTGACTTTC.

Only one count was recorded for this clone. The chain has TRBV28 and TRBJ1-2, with a tentative D call TRBD1 (5 bases). The germline V gene encodes CDR1 MDHEN and CDR2 SYDVKM. Trimming stripped 5 bases from V and 4 bases from J, with 8 bases between. The CDR3 contains 12 residues. CDR3 in DNA: TGTGCCAGCAGTCCGGGGGTCTATGGCTACACCTTC. Its translation: CASSPGVYGYTF.

The V and J genes are TRBV10-3 and TRBJ1-2; D possibly corresponds to TRBD1 (6 bases). The ends were cut back, 2 bases at V and 4 bases at J, with 11 bases in the middle. The CDR3 is made up of 14 amino acids. Germline lookup yields CDR1 ENHRY and CDR2 SYGVKD. The CDR3 nucleotides read TGTGCCATCAGTGAGGCGACAGGAGGCTATGGCTACACCTTC. Translation: CAISEATGGYGYTF.

J is TRBJ2-4 and V is TRBV28; 10 positions agree with TRBD1. J lost 8 bases, V lost 6 bases, and 7 bases had no gene match. CDR1 is MDHEN, CDR2 SYDVKM, per germline. The CDR3 has 14 amino acids. In DNA form, the CDR3 reads TGTGCCAGCAGCCCTCCCGGACAGGGGGACATTCAGTACTTC. Encoded protein: CASSPPGQGDIQYF.

This chain joins TRBV7-2 and TRBJ2-7, with D tentatively TRBD1 (6 bases). Deletions cut 0 bases from V and 2 bases from J, with 17 bases between. In germline, CDR1 is SGHTA, CDR2 FQGNSA. The CDR3 loop spans 17 amino acids. The DNA of the CDR3 is TGTGCCAGCAGCTTAGCCCCGGACAGTTCCAAGACCTACGAGCAGTACTTC. Translation gives CASSLAPDSSKTYEQYF.

This chain links TRBV6-1 with TRBJ2-1; 9 bases map to TRBD2. Germline lookup yields CDR1 MNHNS and CDR2 SASEGT. The CDR3 spans 15 residues. J lost 4 bases, V lost 7 bases, and 8 bases had no gene match. CDR3 sequence: CASMVRSGGYNEQFF. The CDR3, as DNA: TGTGCCAGCATGGTGCGTAGCGGGGGATACAATGAGCAGTTCTTC.

The rearrangement links TRBV15 to TRBJ2-1; 11 nucleotides align to TRBD2. Trimming took 3 bases from V and 0 from J; bases not matched to a gene: 1. CDR3 length: 16 amino acids. From germline, CDR1 is LNHNV and CDR2 YYDKDF (reference sequence). CDR3 sequence (DNA): TGTGCCACCAGCAGTCTAGCGGGGGGCTCCTACAATGAGCAGTTCTTC. This translates into CATSSLAGGSYNEQFF.

The chain is built from TRBV28 and TRBJ2-5; D ambiguous. Per the germline V gene, CDR1 is MDHEN and CDR2 is SYDVKM. This CDR3 has 14 residues. V was pared by 3 bases and J by 6 bases, with 14 bases between. The CDR3 region is CASSFIWAPKTQYF. As DNA, the CDR3 is TGTGCCAGCAGTTTTATCTGGGCCCCCAAGACCCAGTACTTC.

The genes are TRBV27 and TRBJ1-2, with TRBD1 identical over 9 bases. In germline, CDR1 is MNHEY, CDR2 SMNVEV (reference sequence). The V segment lost 6 bases and the J segment 2 bases; nucleotides outside the gene matches: 4. The CDR3 has 14 amino acids. In DNA form, the CDR3 reads TGTGCCAGCAGACTAGACAGGGGGAACTATGGCTACACCTTC. Residues: CASRLDRGNYGYTF.

In this sample, this clone turned up once. The rearrangement joins TRBV28 to TRBJ2-3; D possibly corresponds to TRBD1 (5 bases). V was clipped by 2 bases and J by 2 bases, with 17 bases between them. The CDR3 has 17 amino acids. Looked up from germline, CDR1 is MDHEN and CDR2 is SYDVKM. The CDR3 loop is CASSLRRTSYSTDTQYF. CDR3 in DNA: TGTGCCAGCAGTTTAAGGCGGACATCCTACTCCACAGATACGCAGTATTTT.

This rearrangement joins TRBV5-4 to TRBJ2-6; D is uncertain. Trimming removed 7 bases at V and 0 bases at J, with 5 bases between. The CDR3 covers 13 residues. Per the germline V gene, CDR1 is SGHNT and CDR2 is YYREEE (reference sequence). CDR3 amino acids: CASAISGANVLTF. Written as DNA, the CDR3 is TGTGCCAGCGCGATCTCTGGGGCCAACGTCCTGACTTTC. The full variable domain, rest sourced from reference TRBV5-4 and TRBJ2-6, is ETGVTQSPTHLIKTRGQQVTLRCSSQSGHNTVSWYQQALGQGPQFIFQYYREEENGRGNFPPRFSGLQFPNYSSELNVNALELDDSALYLCASAISGANVLTFGAGSRLTVL.

V usage is TRBV9 and J usage is TRBJ1-2; unclear D gene. Germline V lookup: CDR1 SGDLS, CDR2 YYNGEE. The CDR3 covers 14 residues. Trimming pared 0 bases from V and 8 bases from J, leaving 14 bases between. CDR3 sequence reads: CASSVGGSLEGYTF. The CDR3 DNA is TGTGCCAGCAGCGTAGGCGGCAGCCTGGAGGGCTACACCTTC. Drawing the rest from reference TRBV9 and TRBJ1-2, the complete variable domain is DSGVTQTPKHLITATGQRVTLRCSPRSGDLSVYWYQQSLDQGLQFLIQYYNGEERAKGNILERFSAQQFPDLHSELNLSSLELGDSALYFCASSVGGSLEGYTFGSGTRLTVV.

This clone was recorded only once. The genes are TRBV5-4 and TRBJ2-1, with 9 bases fitting TRBD1. Germline lookup yields CDR1 SGHNT and CDR2 YYREEE (reference sequence). The CDR3 extends over 15 amino acids. The trim removed 4 bases at V and 2 bases at J, leaving 4 bases unmatched. The CDR3 nucleotides read TGTGCCAGCAGCAAGGACAGGGGAACCTACAATGAGCAGTTCTTC. Translating gives CASSKDRGTYNEQFF.

V usage is TRBV5-1 and J usage is TRBJ1-6, with no clear D. The CDR3 contains 15 residues. CDR1 is SGHRS, CDR2 YFSETQ, per germline. Trimming shortened V by 6 bases and J by 8 bases, and 18 bases separated the two germline ends. The CDR3, as DNA: TGCGCCAGCACCCTCTCGGGTAATATCGATTCACCCCTCCACTTT. Protein: CASTLSGNIDSPLHF.

V gene TRBV5-1 combines with J gene TRBJ2-3, with 7 bases matching TRBD2. With V trimmed by 4 bases and J by 5 bases, 7 bases remained unmatched. The CDR3 is 14 residues long. Germline V gene sequence: CDR1 SGHRS, CDR2 YFSETQ. The CDR3 DNA is TGCGCCAGCAGCGGGGGGGATCACAGAGATACGCAGTATTTT. Protein sequence: CASSGGDHRDTQYF.

This clone was seen just once. The chain uses TRBV14 and TRBJ2-3, with a weak D call TRBD2 (6 bases). The CDR3 is 17 amino acids. V lost 1 base, J lost 4 bases, and 18 bases lay in between. Germline V lookup: CDR1 SGHDN, CDR2 FVKESK. The CDR3 is CASSQVGVGGFADTQYF. CDR3 DNA: TGTGCCAGCAGCCAAGTTGGGGTGGGGGGATTCGCAGATACGCAGTATTTT.

The chain links TRBV4-1 to TRBJ2-1, with D perhaps TRBD2 (6 bases). The CDR3 extends over 13 amino acids. The germline gives CDR1 MGHRA, CDR2 YSYEKL. V was shortened by 10 bases and J by 8 bases, with 18 bases between the two germline ends. The CDR3 coding sequence is TGCGCCAAGCGAGGACTACCCGTAGATGAGCAGTTCTTC. Its translation: CAKRGLPVDEQFF.

The rearrangement uses TRBV7-2 and TRBJ2-3; 7 bases agree with TRBD1. Per germline, CDR1 SGHTA and CDR2 FQGNSA. V lost 5 bases and J lost 6; bases outside the gene matches: 5. This CDR3 region has 13 residues. The CDR3 loop is CASSRDSLDTQYF. DNA for the CDR3: TGTGCCAGCAGCCGGGACAGCCTGGATACGCAGTATTTT.

The chain employs TRBV15 and TRBJ2-7, with D unresolved. Looked up from germline, CDR1 is LNHNV and CDR2 is YYDKDF (reference sequence). Trimming left V 3 bases short and J 3 bases short, with 6 bases between. CDR3 size: 12 residues. CDR3 sequence (DNA): TGTGCCACCAGCAGCAGTTTCTACGAGCAGTACTTC. Translation gives CATSSSFYEQYF.

V is TRBV5-4 and J is TRBJ1-2, with 9 bases identical to TRBD1. This CDR3 has 14 amino acids. Germline values: CDR1 SGHNT, CDR2 YYREEE (reference sequence). After removal of 4 bases from V and 8 bases from J, the junction contained 9 bases not matched to a gene. In nucleotides, the CDR3 is TGTGCCAGCAGCACCCTGGACAGGGGCAAGGGCTACACCTTC. Translated, it gives CASSTLDRGKGYTF.

The V and J genes are TRBV7-2 and TRBJ2-7; D is perhaps TRBD1 (7 bases). Trimming cost V 1 base and J 2 bases, with 15 bases left between them. The length of the CDR3 is 16 residues. The germline CDR1 and CDR2 sequences are SGHTA and FQGNSA. The CDR3 DNA reads as TGTGCCAGCAGCTTAGGAGGGGGCGGGGTGACCTACGAGCAGTACTTC. Its protein product is CASSLGGGGVTYEQYF.

The chain joins TRBV7-3 to TRBJ1-1; D is perhaps TRBD1 (5 bases). Germline CDR1 is SGHTA and CDR2 is FQGTGA. V shed 5 bases and J shed 0 bases, with 7 bases lying between them. The CDR3 covers 13 residues. As DNA, the CDR3 is TGTGCCAGCAGCCAGACAGTGAACACTGAAGCTTTCTTT. It specifies CASSQTVNTEAFF.

A single count supports this clone. The rearrangement uses TRBV4-2 and TRBJ2-1; 10 nucleotides agree with TRBD2. The ends lost 0 bases at V and 5 bases at J; junction bases unmatched: 4. The CDR3 length is 16 residues. Germline CDR1 LGHNA, CDR2 YNFKEQ. This CDR3 is CASSQDVAGGHNEQFF. CDR3 nucleotides: TGTGCCAGCAGCCAAGATGTAGCGGGGGGACACAATGAGCAGTTCTTC.

The rearrangement links TRBV4-1 to TRBJ1-1, with TRBD1 matching 10 bases. Germline V gene sequence: CDR1 MGHRA, CDR2 YSYEKL. The CDR3 length is 18 residues. Trimming cost V 3 bases and J 1 base; bases outside gene matches: 11. In DNA form, the CDR3 reads TGCGCCAGCAGCCAGGGCCGGGACAGGGGTAGGGCGAACACTGAAGCTTTCTTT. Its translation is CASSQGRDRGRANTEAFF.

The rearrangement joins TRBV7-2 to TRBJ2-7; 8 nucleotides agree with TRBD2. With 5 bases clipped from V and 5 bases from J, the junction kept 8 bases outside the gene matches. There are 14 residues in the CDR3. CDR1 and CDR2 (germline): SGHTA, FQGNSA. The CDR3 region is CASSLKGLVHEQYF. The CDR3 DNA reads as TGTGCCAGCAGCCTTAAGGGACTAGTCCACGAGCAGTACTTC.

The chain carries TRBV5-5 and TRBJ1-2; the D gene is possibly TRBD1 (5 bases). V dropped 6 bases and J dropped 6 bases, with 12 bases sitting between them. This CDR3 is 12 amino acids long. Germline V gene sequence: CDR1 SGHKS, CDR2 YYEKEE (reference sequence). CDR3 amino acids: CASMGLGDGYTF. The CDR3 nucleotides read TGTGCCAGCATGGGACTTGGAGATGGCTACACCTTC.